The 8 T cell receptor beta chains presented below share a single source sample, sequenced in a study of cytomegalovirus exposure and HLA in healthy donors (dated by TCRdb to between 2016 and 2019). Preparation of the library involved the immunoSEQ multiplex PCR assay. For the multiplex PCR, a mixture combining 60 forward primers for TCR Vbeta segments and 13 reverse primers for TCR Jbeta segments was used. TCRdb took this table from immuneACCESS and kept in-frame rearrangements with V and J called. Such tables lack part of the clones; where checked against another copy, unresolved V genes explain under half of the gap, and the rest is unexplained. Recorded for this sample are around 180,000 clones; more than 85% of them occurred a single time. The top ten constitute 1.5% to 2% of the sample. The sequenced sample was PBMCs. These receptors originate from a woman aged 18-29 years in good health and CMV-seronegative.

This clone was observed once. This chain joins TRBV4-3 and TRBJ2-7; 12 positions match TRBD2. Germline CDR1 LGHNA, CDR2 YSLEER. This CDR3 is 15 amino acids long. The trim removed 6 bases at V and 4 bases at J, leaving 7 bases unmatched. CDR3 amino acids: CASRSRLAGVYEQYF. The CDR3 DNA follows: TGCGCCAGCAGGTCGAGACTAGCGGGGGTTTACGAGCAGTACTTC.

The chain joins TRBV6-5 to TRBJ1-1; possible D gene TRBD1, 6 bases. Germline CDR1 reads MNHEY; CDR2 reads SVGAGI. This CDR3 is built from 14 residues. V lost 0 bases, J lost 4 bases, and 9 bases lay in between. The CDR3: CASSYSRGATEAFF. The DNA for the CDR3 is TGTGCCAGCAGTTACTCGCGGGGGGCCACTGAAGCTTTCTTT.

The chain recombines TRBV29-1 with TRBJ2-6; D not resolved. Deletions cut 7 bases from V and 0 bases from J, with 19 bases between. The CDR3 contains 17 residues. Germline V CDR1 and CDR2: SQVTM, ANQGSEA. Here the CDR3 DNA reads TGCAGCGCCAAGAGGCAACCACCGCGCTCTGGGGCCAACGTCCTGACTTTC. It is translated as CSAKRQPPRSGANVLTF.

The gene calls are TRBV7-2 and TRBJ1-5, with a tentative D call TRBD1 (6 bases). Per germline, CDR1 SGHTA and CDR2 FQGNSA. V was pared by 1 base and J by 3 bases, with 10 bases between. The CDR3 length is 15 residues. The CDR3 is CASSLGGPHNQPQHF. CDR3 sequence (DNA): TGTGCCAGCAGCTTAGGGGGGCCTCACAATCAGCCCCAGCATTTT.

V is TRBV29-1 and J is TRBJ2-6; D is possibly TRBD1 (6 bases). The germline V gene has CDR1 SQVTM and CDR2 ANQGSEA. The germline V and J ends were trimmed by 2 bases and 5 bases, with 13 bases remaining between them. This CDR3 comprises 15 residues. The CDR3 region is CSVEQGSRRANVLTF. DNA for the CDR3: TGCAGCGTTGAACAGGGGTCTCGTCGGGCCAACGTCCTGACTTTC.

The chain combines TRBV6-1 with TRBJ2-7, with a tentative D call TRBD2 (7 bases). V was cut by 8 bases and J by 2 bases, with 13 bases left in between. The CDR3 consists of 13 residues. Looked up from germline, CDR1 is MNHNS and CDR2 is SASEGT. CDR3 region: CASEGGTTYEQYF. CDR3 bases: TGTGCCAGCGAGGGGGGGACCACCTACGAGCAGTACTTC.

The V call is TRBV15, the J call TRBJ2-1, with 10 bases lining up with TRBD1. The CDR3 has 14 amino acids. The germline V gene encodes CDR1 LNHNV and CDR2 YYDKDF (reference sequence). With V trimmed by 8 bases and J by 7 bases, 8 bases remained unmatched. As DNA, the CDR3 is TGTGCCACCTGTAAGGGACAGGGGCTGAATGAGCAGTTCTTC. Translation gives CATCKGQGLNEQFF.

The CDR3 sequence is CASSMGQSLEAFF. CDR3 nucleotides: TGTGCCAGCAGCATGGGACAGTCTCTCGAAGCTTTCTTT. V and J are TRBV5-8 and TRBJ1-1; TRBD1 agrees at 7 bases. V was clipped by 4 bases and J by 8 bases; unmatched bases: 8. The germline V gene encodes CDR1 SGHTS and CDR2 YDEGEE. The CDR3 loop spans 13 amino acids.